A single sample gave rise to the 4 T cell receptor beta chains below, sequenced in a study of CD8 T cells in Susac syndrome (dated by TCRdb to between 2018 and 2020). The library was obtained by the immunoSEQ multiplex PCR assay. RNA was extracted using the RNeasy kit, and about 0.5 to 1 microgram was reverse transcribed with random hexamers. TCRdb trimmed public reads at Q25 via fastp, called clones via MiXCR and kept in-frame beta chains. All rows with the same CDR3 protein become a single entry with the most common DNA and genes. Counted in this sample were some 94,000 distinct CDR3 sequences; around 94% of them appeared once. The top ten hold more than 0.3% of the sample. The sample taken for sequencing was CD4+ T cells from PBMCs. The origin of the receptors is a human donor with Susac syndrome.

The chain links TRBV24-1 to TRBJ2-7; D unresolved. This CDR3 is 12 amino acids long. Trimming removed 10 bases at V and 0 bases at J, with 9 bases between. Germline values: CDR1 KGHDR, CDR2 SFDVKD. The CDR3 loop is CATASSSYEQYF. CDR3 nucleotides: TGTGCCACAGCAAGTAGCTCCTACGAGCAGTACTTC.

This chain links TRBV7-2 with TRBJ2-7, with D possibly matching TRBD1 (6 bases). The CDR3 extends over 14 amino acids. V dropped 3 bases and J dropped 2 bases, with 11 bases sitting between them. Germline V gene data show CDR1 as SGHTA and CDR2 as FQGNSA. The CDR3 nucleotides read TGTGCCAGCAGCTTGTACAGGGATACCTACGAGCAGTACTTC. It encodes CASSLYRDTYEQYF.

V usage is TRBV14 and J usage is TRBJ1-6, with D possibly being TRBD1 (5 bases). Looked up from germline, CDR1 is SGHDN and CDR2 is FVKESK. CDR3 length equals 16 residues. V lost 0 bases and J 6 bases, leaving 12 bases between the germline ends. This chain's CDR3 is CASSQDLGVINSPLHF. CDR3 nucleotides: TGTGCCAGCAGCCAAGATCTGGGGGTCATTAATTCACCCCTCCACTTT.

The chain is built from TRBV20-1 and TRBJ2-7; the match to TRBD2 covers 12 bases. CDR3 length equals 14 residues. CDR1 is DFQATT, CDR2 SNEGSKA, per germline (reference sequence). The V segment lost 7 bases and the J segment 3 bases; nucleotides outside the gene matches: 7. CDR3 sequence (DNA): TGCAGTGGAACCGGGACTAGCGGGTTCTACGAGCAGTACTTC. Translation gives CSGTGTSGFYEQYF.